The rows below give T cell receptor beta chains drawn from one sample of a study of cytomegalovirus exposure and HLA in healthy donors. Sequencing was performed with immunoSEQ multiplex PCR; in TCRdb, only in-frame clones are kept and a portion is missing. The sample has over 150,000 clones, 68% seen once; the top ten hold roughly 1.4%. The specimen was PBMCs. Source of these receptors: a man aged 45-65 years in good health and CMV-seronegative. Each CDR3 is given with its conserved first and last residue. The D gene is left open where the match is weak. Clone size is stated in some rows and not others, as once, few, many or a class when expanded.

J gene: TRBJ1-2
clone size: NA
V gene: TRBV6-1
D gene: TRBD1
CDR3 protein: CASSDRRQGSNYGYTF
CDR3 DNA: TGTGCCAGCAGTGACCGCAGACAGGGCTCTAACTATGGCTACACCTTC

J gene: TRBJ2-2
clone size: NA
V gene: TRBV5-1
D gene: TRBD2
CDR3 protein: CASSPGTSSPGELFF
CDR3 DNA: TGCGCCAGCAGTCCCGGGACTAGCTCCCCCGGGGAGCTGTTTTTT

J gene: TRBJ2-7
clone size: NA
V gene: TRBV6-1
D gene: TRBD2
CDR3 protein: CASSDHLAGGSYEQYF
CDR3 DNA: TGTGCCAGCAGTGATCACCTAGCGGGGGGTTCTTACGAGCAGTACTTC

J gene: TRBJ1-4
clone size: NA
V gene: TRBV28
D gene: TRBD1
CDR3 protein: CASSLPGGDEKLFF
CDR3 DNA: TGTGCCAGCAGTCTTCCAGGGGGCGATGAAAAACTGTTTTTT

J gene: TRBJ2-1
clone size: NA
V gene: TRBV7-9
D gene: TRBD1
CDR3 protein: CASSWGQPRYNEQFF
CDR3 DNA: TGTGCCAGCAGCTGGGGACAGCCTAGATACAATGAGCAGTTCTTC

J gene: TRBJ1-5
clone size: NA
V gene: TRBV11-2
D gene: NA
CDR3 protein: CASSLSKEGPQHF
CDR3 DNA: TGTGCCAGCAGCTTATCAAAGGAGGGCCCCCAGCATTTT

J gene: TRBJ2-7
clone size: NA
V gene: TRBV28
D gene: TRBD2
CDR3 protein: CASSFPLASGSSYEQYF
CDR3 DNA: TGTGCCAGCAGTTTCCCATTGGCTAGCGGCAGCTCCTACGAGCAGTACTTC

J gene: TRBJ1-3
clone size: few
V gene: TRBV19
D gene: NA
CDR3 protein: CASTSILGGNTIYF
CDR3 DNA: TGTGCCAGTACATCCATCCTCGGGGGAAACACCATATATTTT

J gene: TRBJ1-3
clone size: NA
V gene: TRBV5-1
D gene: NA
CDR3 protein: CASSLSVSGNTIYF
CDR3 DNA: TGCGCCAGCAGCTTGTCAGTCTCTGGAAACACCATATATTTT

J gene: TRBJ2-5
clone size: NA
V gene: TRBV2
D gene: TRBD2
CDR3 protein: CAVRGDTETQYF
CDR3 DNA: TGTGCCGTTCGGGGGGATACTGAGACCCAGTACTTC

J gene: TRBJ2-5
clone size: NA
V gene: TRBV7-8
D gene: TRBD2
CDR3 protein: CASSLLAGGGETQYF
CDR3 DNA: TGTGCCAGCAGCCTACTAGCGGGGGGGGGCGAGACCCAGTACTTC

J gene: TRBJ2-7
clone size: few
V gene: TRBV5-6
D gene: NA
CDR3 protein: CASSLPGVVDEQYF
CDR3 DNA: TGTGCCAGCAGCTTACCGGGGGTAGTGGACGAGCAGTACTTC

J gene: TRBJ2-2
clone size: NA
V gene: TRBV5-1
D gene: TRBD1
CDR3 protein: CASSPEPRTGTGELFF
CDR3 DNA: TGCGCCAGCAGCCCAGAACCCCGGACAGGAACCGGGGAGCTGTTTTTT

J gene: TRBJ1-5
clone size: NA
V gene: TRBV6-1
D gene: NA
CDR3 protein: CASTGQHNQPQHF
CDR3 DNA: TGTGCCAGCACCGGACAGCACAATCAGCCCCAGCATTTT

J gene: TRBJ2-6
clone size: once
V gene: TRBV28
D gene: TRBD1
CDR3 protein: CASSFPRGQGANVLTF
CDR3 DNA: TGTGCCAGCAGTTTCCCCAGGGGGCAAGGGGCCAACGTCCTGACTTTC

J gene: TRBJ2-2
clone size: NA
V gene: TRBV6-4
D gene: TRBD1
CDR3 protein: CASSRDRNTGELFF
CDR3 DNA: TGTGCCAGCTCCCGGGACAGGAACACCGGGGAGCTGTTTTTT

J gene: TRBJ1-6
clone size: NA
V gene: TRBV18
D gene: NA
CDR3 protein: CASSPLDRNNSPLHF
CDR3 DNA: TGTGCCAGCTCACCCCTAGACAGGAATAATTCACCCCTCCACTTT

J gene: TRBJ2-7
clone size: NA
V gene: TRBV18
D gene: TRBD1
CDR3 protein: CASSLSRTGVYEQYF
CDR3 DNA: TGTGCCAGCTCACTATCAAGGACAGGGGTCTACGAGCAGTACTTC

J gene: TRBJ1-5
clone size: NA
V gene: TRBV2
D gene: TRBD1
CDR3 protein: CASESQGASNQPQHF
CDR3 DNA: TGTGCCAGCGAGTCACAGGGGGCAAGCAATCAGCCCCAGCATTTT

J gene: TRBJ1-3
clone size: NA
V gene: TRBV7-8
D gene: TRBD1
CDR3 protein: CASSLETGAGNTIYF
CDR3 DNA: TGTGCCAGCAGCTTAGAAACAGGGGCGGGAAACACCATATATTTT

J gene: TRBJ2-7
clone size: NA
V gene: TRBV4-1
D gene: TRBD2
CDR3 protein: CASSQPTGTSSYEQYF
CDR3 DNA: TGCGCCAGCAGCCAGCCAACCGGGACTAGCAGTTACGAGCAGTACTTC

J gene: TRBJ2-7
clone size: once
V gene: TRBV28
D gene: NA
CDR3 protein: CASSTTDSLSF
CDR3 DNA: TGTGCCAGCAGTACCACGGACAGTTTGAGCTTC

J gene: TRBJ2-7
clone size: NA
V gene: TRBV2
D gene: TRBD2
CDR3 protein: CASSEWRGGDEQYF
CDR3 DNA: TGTGCCAGCAGTGAATGGCGGGGGGGCGATGAGCAGTACTTC

J gene: TRBJ1-3
clone size: NA
V gene: TRBV5-1
D gene: NA
CDR3 protein: CASSAGDTASGNTIYF
CDR3 DNA: TGCGCCAGCAGCGCCGGGGACACAGCCTCTGGAAACACCATATATTTT

J gene: TRBJ1-3
clone size: NA
V gene: TRBV28
D gene: TRBD1
CDR3 protein: CASSLTGWRNTIYF
CDR3 DNA: TGTGCCAGCAGTCTGACAGGGTGGCGGAACACCATATATTTT

J gene: TRBJ1-2
clone size: few
V gene: TRBV28
D gene: TRBD1
CDR3 protein: CASSLTGGRGYGYTF
CDR3 DNA: TGTGCCAGCAGCCTTACAGGGGGCAGAGGCTATGGCTACACCTTC

J gene: TRBJ2-2
clone size: NA
V gene: TRBV29-1
D gene: NA
CDR3 protein: CSGGQGNTGELFF
CDR3 DNA: TGCAGCGGGGGCCAGGGGAACACCGGGGAGCTGTTTTTT

J gene: TRBJ2-2
clone size: NA
V gene: TRBV11-2
D gene: NA
CDR3 protein: CASSSAQTGVRTGELFF
CDR3 DNA: TGTGCCAGCAGCTCGGCCCAAACGGGGGTGCGGACCGGGGAGCTGTTTTTT

J gene: TRBJ2-7
clone size: few
V gene: TRBV5-1
D gene: NA
CDR3 protein: CASSGQGGYEQYF
CDR3 DNA: TGCGCCAGCAGTGGGCAGGGGGGTTACGAGCAGTACTTC

J gene: TRBJ2-1
clone size: NA
V gene: TRBV7-3
D gene: TRBD1
CDR3 protein: CASSTDGTGANEQFF
CDR3 DNA: TGTGCCAGCAGCACCGATGGGACAGGCGCTAATGAGCAGTTCTTC

J gene: TRBJ2-7
clone size: NA
V gene: TRBV27
D gene: TRBD1
CDR3 protein: CASSVPGTGRGEQYF
CDR3 DNA: TGTGCCAGCTCTGTTCCTGGGACAGGCAGAGGGGAGCAGTACTTC

J gene: TRBJ2-7
clone size: NA
V gene: TRBV6-1
D gene: TRBD1
CDR3 protein: CASSSPGQASYEQYF
CDR3 DNA: TGTGCCAGCAGTTCACCGGGACAGGCTTCCTACGAGCAGTACTTC

J gene: TRBJ1-2
clone size: NA
V gene: TRBV5-8
D gene: NA
CDR3 protein: CASSLNPQGYTF
CDR3 DNA: TGTGCCAGCAGCTTAAATCCGCAGGGCTACACCTTC

J gene: TRBJ1-6
clone size: NA
V gene: TRBV19
D gene: NA
CDR3 protein: CASSIGLLGDSPLHF
CDR3 DNA: TGTGCCAGTAGTATAGGCCTGCTAGGGGATTCACCCCTCCACTTT

J gene: TRBJ2-5
clone size: NA
V gene: TRBV7-2
D gene: NA
CDR3 protein: CASSLAGTQETQYF
CDR3 DNA: TGTGCCAGCAGCCTCGCCGGGACTCAGGAGACCCAGTACTTC

J gene: TRBJ2-5
clone size: NA
V gene: TRBV4-1
D gene: NA
CDR3 protein: CASSQAPDRETQYF
CDR3 DNA: TGCGCCAGCAGCCAAGCACCCGACAGGGAGACCCAGTACTTC

J gene: TRBJ1-2
clone size: once
V gene: TRBV5-6
D gene: TRBD1
CDR3 protein: CASSSPGTGGRGAYGYTF
CDR3 DNA: TGTGCCAGCAGCTCACCCGGGACAGGGGGACGTGGGGCCTATGGCTACACCTTC

J gene: TRBJ1-6
clone size: NA
V gene: TRBV5-4
D gene: NA
CDR3 protein: CASSLLRGIGNSPLHF
CDR3 DNA: TGTGCCAGCAGCTTGTTGAGGGGGATCGGTAATTCACCCCTCCACTTT

J gene: TRBJ1-1
clone size: NA
V gene: TRBV6-5
D gene: NA
CDR3 protein: CASSYGGPRTEAFF
CDR3 DNA: TGTGCCAGCAGTTATGGAGGGCCGAGGACTGAAGCTTTCTTT

J gene: TRBJ2-7
clone size: once
V gene: TRBV7-2
D gene: TRBD1
CDR3 protein: CASSLKGQGSHEQYF
CDR3 DNA: TGTGCCAGCAGCTTAAAGGGACAGGGTTCCCACGAGCAGTACTTC

J gene: TRBJ2-1
clone size: NA
V gene: TRBV5-1
D gene: NA
CDR3 protein: CASSGNSYNEQFF
CDR3 DNA: TGCGCCAGCTCCGGGAACTCCTACAATGAGCAGTTCTTC

J gene: TRBJ2-5
clone size: NA
V gene: TRBV19
D gene: TRBD2
CDR3 protein: CASSRVAGDQETQYF
CDR3 DNA: TGTGCCAGTAGTAGGGTAGCGGGGGACCAAGAGACCCAGTACTTC

J gene: TRBJ2-5
clone size: NA
V gene: TRBV28
D gene: NA
CDR3 protein: CASREPSKETQYF
CDR3 DNA: TGTGCCAGCAGGGAGCCCTCAAAGGAGACCCAGTACTTC

J gene: TRBJ2-5
clone size: NA
V gene: TRBV7-2
D gene: NA
CDR3 protein: CASSSEAFGETQYF
CDR3 DNA: TGTGCCAGCAGCTCGGAGGCCTTCGGGGAGACCCAGTACTTC

J gene: TRBJ2-3
clone size: NA
V gene: TRBV6-6
D gene: TRBD2
CDR3 protein: CASSYLRGVTDTQYF
CDR3 DNA: TGTGCCAGCAGTTACTTACGGGGGGTCACAGATACGCAGTATTTT

J gene: TRBJ1-2
clone size: NA
V gene: TRBV5-1
D gene: NA
CDR3 protein: CASSLGLQGRGYTF
CDR3 DNA: TGCGCCAGCAGCTTGGGATTACAGGGACGGGGCTACACCTTC

J gene: TRBJ2-2
clone size: NA
V gene: TRBV27
D gene: TRBD1
CDR3 protein: CASSARQGAPGELFF
CDR3 DNA: TGTGCCAGCAGTGCGCGACAGGGGGCTCCCGGGGAGCTGTTTTTT

J gene: TRBJ2-2
clone size: few
V gene: TRBV6-5
D gene: TRBD2
CDR3 protein: CASIRGGLNTGELFF
CDR3 DNA: TGTGCCAGCATCCGGGGGGGTTTGAACACCGGGGAGCTGTTTTTT

J gene: TRBJ1-2
clone size: once
V gene: TRBV6-5
D gene: TRBD1
CDR3 protein: CASRKTGNHGYTF
CDR3 DNA: TGTGCCAGCAGAAAGACAGGGAACCATGGCTACACCTTC

J gene: TRBJ1-5
clone size: NA
V gene: TRBV19
D gene: TRBD1
CDR3 protein: CASSIRGQGVQPQHF
CDR3 DNA: TGTGCCAGTAGTATTCGCGGACAGGGGGTTCAGCCCCAGCATTTT

J gene: TRBJ1-5
clone size: once
V gene: TRBV19
D gene: TRBD1
CDR3 protein: CASLQGLLSNQPQHF
CDR3 DNA: TGTGCCAGTCTACAGGGGTTACTTAGCAATCAGCCCCAGCATTTT

J gene: TRBJ2-7
clone size: few
V gene: TRBV7-8
D gene: NA
CDR3 protein: CASSPSRALYEQYF
CDR3 DNA: TGTGCCAGCAGCCCGTCTCGCGCCCTCTACGAGCAGTACTTC

J gene: TRBJ1-1
clone size: once
V gene: TRBV5-8
D gene: NA
CDR3 protein: CASSPKRVPEAFF
CDR3 DNA: TGTGCCAGCAGCCCAAAACGGGTCCCCGAAGCTTTCTTT

J gene: TRBJ1-3
clone size: few
V gene: TRBV7-9
D gene: NA
CDR3 protein: CASSPKAEPGNTIYF
CDR3 DNA: TGTGCCAGCAGCCCTAAAGCCGAACCTGGAAACACCATATATTTT

J gene: TRBJ2-3
clone size: NA
V gene: TRBV19
D gene: TRBD1
CDR3 protein: CASSIDGQGRTDTQYF
CDR3 DNA: TGTGCCAGTAGTATAGATGGACAGGGGAGGACAGATACGCAGTATTTT

J gene: TRBJ2-7
clone size: NA
V gene: TRBV10-1
D gene: NA
CDR3 protein: CASSVVVGRSSYEQYF
CDR3 DNA: TGCGCCAGCAGTGTCGTAGTGGGGAGGAGCTCCTACGAGCAGTACTTC

J gene: TRBJ2-7
clone size: few
V gene: TRBV5-1
D gene: TRBD2
CDR3 protein: CASGRGVAPYEQYF
CDR3 DNA: TGCGCCAGCGGGAGGGGCGTCGCCCCCTACGAGCAGTACTTC

J gene: TRBJ2-1
clone size: few
V gene: TRBV29-1
D gene: TRBD1
CDR3 protein: CSVSTGGINEQFF
CDR3 DNA: TGCAGCGTGAGCACAGGGGGCATAAATGAGCAGTTCTTC

J gene: TRBJ2-3
clone size: NA
V gene: TRBV5-6
D gene: TRBD2
CDR3 protein: CASSWLAGSTDTQYF
CDR3 DNA: TGTGCCAGCAGCTGGCTAGCGGGGAGCACAGATACGCAGTATTTT

J gene: TRBJ1-2
clone size: NA
V gene: TRBV5-1
D gene: NA
CDR3 protein: CASSWLTGTNYGYTF
CDR3 DNA: TGCGCCAGCAGCTGGTTAACCGGGACAAACTATGGCTACACCTTC